Presented here are 21 T cell receptor beta chains from one specimen sequenced in a study of blood T cell repertoires in COVID-19. Assay: immunoSEQ multiplex PCR; the TCRdb copy retains only in-frame clones and omits some. The table lists some 150,000 clones, 84% of them singletons. What was sequenced was PBMCs or T cells enriched from blood (not recorded which). These receptors all come from a woman between 45 and 65 years old who had been exposed to COVID-19.

This clone was seen a few times. The V gene is TRBV12-3 or TRBV12-4, the J gene TRBJ2-7, with D perhaps TRBD1 (6 bases). CDR3 length: 13 amino acids. The V end was cut by 5 bases, the J end by 5 bases, with 13 bases between. The CDR3 here is CASSGQSFDEQYF. Written as DNA, the CDR3 is TGTGCCAGCAGTGGACAGAGTTTCGACGAGCAGTACTTC.

This clone was counted once. This chain uses TRBV7-9 with TRBJ2-3; 11 bases agree with TRBD2. This CDR3 is built from 17 residues. V dropped 3 bases and J dropped 0; count of bases not matched to a gene: 5. Germline CDR1 SEHNR, CDR2 FQNEAQ (reference sequence). This chain's CDR3 is CASSLAGLAASTDTQYF. The CDR3 coding sequence is TGTGCCAGCAGCTTGGCGGGACTAGCGGCTAGCACAGATACGCAGTATTTT. The whole variable domain, filled in from reference TRBV7-9 and TRBJ2-3, reads DTGVSQNPRHKITKRGQNVTFRCDPISEHNRLYWYRQTLGQGPEFLTYFQNEAQLEKSRLLSDRFSAERPKGSFSTLEIQRTEQGDSAMYLCASSLAGLAASTDTQYFGPGTRLTVL.

V and J are TRBV30 and TRBJ1-4, with a possible D match to TRBD1 (6 bases). This CDR3 spans 11 amino acids. The germline V gene has CDR1 GTSNPN and CDR2 SVGIG (reference sequence). V was clipped by 3 bases and J by 10 bases, with 9 bases between them. The CDR3 region is CAWRGGGKLFF. In nucleotides, the CDR3 is TGTGCCTGGAGGGGAGGGGGAAAACTGTTTTTT.

The V and J genes are TRBV18 and TRBJ1-2; D perhaps matches TRBD1 (5 bases). Trimming stripped 5 bases from V and 4 bases from J, with 11 bases between. Germline V gene sequence: CDR1 KGHSH, CDR2 LQKENI. This CDR3 is 13 amino acids long. The CDR3 DNA reads as TGTGCCAGCTCATCGACAGAGTCCTATGGCTACACCTTC. It specifies CASSSTESYGYTF.

The V call is TRBV5-1, the J call TRBJ1-5, with 11 bases that match TRBD1. From germline, CDR1 is SGHRS and CDR2 YFSETQ. The CDR3 has 16 amino acids. J gave up 4 bases and V 3 bases, and 6 bases lay outside the gene matches. The CDR3 protein is CASSYTGTGGNQPQHF. As DNA, the CDR3 is TGCGCCAGCAGCTATACCGGGACAGGGGGTAATCAGCCCCAGCATTTT.

The V and J genes are TRBV2 and TRBJ2-5; D gene ambiguous. V lost 1 base, J lost 8 bases, and 5 bases lay in between. Germline CDR1 SNHLY, CDR2 FYNNEI. CDR3 size: 11 residues. The CDR3 DNA is TGTGCCAGCAGTGAAGTGTATACCCAGTACTTC. Translated, it gives CASSEVYTQYF.

This chain connects TRBV10-2 to TRBJ1-1; D might be TRBD1 (5 bases). The CDR3 extends over 13 amino acids. V lost 6 bases to trimming and J lost 4 bases, with 12 bases between them. Germline V lookup: CDR1 WSHSY, CDR2 SAAADI. The CDR3 nucleotides read TGCGCCAGCAGAACAGGATCCTCCACTGAAGCTTTCTTT. Its protein is CASRTGSSTEAFF.

The rearrangement uses TRBV4-2 and TRBJ1-6, with D possibly being TRBD1 (5 bases). The CDR3 spans 15 residues. Germline assignment: CDR1 LGHNA and CDR2 YNFKEQ. V lost 4 bases and J lost 7, with 14 bases in between. The CDR3 DNA follows: TGTGCCAGCAGCCTAGGGGCAGAACTAAATTCACCCCTCCACTTT. This encodes CASSLGAELNSPLHF.

V and J are TRBV19 and TRBJ1-3, with unresolved D. This CDR3 contains 14 residues. Germline values: CDR1 LNHDA, CDR2 SQIVND (reference sequence). The V gene lost 6 bases and the J gene lost 4 bases, with 13 bases spanning the gap. The CDR3 nucleotides are TGTGCCAGTAGCGACGGGATACGGGGAAACACCATATATTTT. Amino acid sequence: CASSDGIRGNTIYF. Based on the CDR3 plus reference TRBV19 and TRBJ1-3, the full variable domain is DGGITQSPKYLFRKEGQNVTLSCEQNLNHDAMYWYRQDPGQGLRLIYYSQIVNDFQKGDIAEGYSVSREKKESFPLTVTSAQKNPTAFYLCASSDGIRGNTIYFGEGSWLTVV.

The rearrangement uses TRBV25-1 and TRBJ1-2; tentatively, D is TRBD1 (6 bases). Germline V gives CDR1 MGHDK, CDR2 SYGVNS. Trimming cost V 6 bases and J 8 bases, with 16 bases left between them. The CDR3 extends over 13 amino acids. The CDR3 region has the DNA TGTGCCAGCAGCGAAGGGGGGGTGAGGGGCTACACCTTC. Amino acids: CASSEGGVRGYTF.

The CDR3 DNA sequence: TGTGCCACCAGCAGTCCAGGATTATCTAGCAATCAGCCCCAGCATTTT. Protein: CATSSPGLSSNQPQHF. This chain links TRBV15 with TRBJ1-5; D call uncertain. CDR3 length: 16 amino acids. CDR1 and CDR2 (germline): LNHNV, YYDKDF (reference sequence). The germline V and J ends were trimmed by 3 bases and 0 bases, with 12 bases remaining between them.

The V call is TRBV5-4, the J call TRBJ1-3, with D unclear. From germline, CDR1 is SGHNT and CDR2 YYREEE (reference sequence). CDR3 length equals 14 residues. The V end lost 3 bases, the J end lost 1 base, and 8 bases lay between the germline ends. The CDR3: CASSSAGSGNTIYF. DNA for the CDR3: TGTGCCAGCAGCTCCGCGGGATCTGGAAACACCATATATTTT.

This sequence joins TRBV15 and TRBJ2-1; 9 nucleotides agree with TRBD2. The CDR3 length is 14 residues. Germline CDR1 reads LNHNV; CDR2 reads YYDKDF (reference sequence). J lost 6 bases, V lost 4 bases, and 4 bases had no gene match. The CDR3 sequence is CATSKGLAGNEQFF. The CDR3 nucleotides read TGTGCCACCAGCAAGGGACTAGCCGGCAATGAGCAGTTCTTC.

The count of this clone is one. V usage is TRBV5-1 and J usage is TRBJ1-4; D is undetermined. V gave up 0 bases and J gave up 4 bases, with 7 bases separating them. The CDR3 covers 14 residues. Germline V gives CDR1 SGHRS, CDR2 YFSETQ. CDR3 bases: TGCGCCAGCAGCTTGGGAGCGAATAATGAAAAACTGTTTTTT. As protein: CASSLGANNEKLFF.

This clone has only one observation. This chain joins TRBV5-1 and TRBJ2-2; D might be TRBD2 (6 bases). V dropped 3 bases and J dropped 5 bases, with 14 bases sitting between them. The CDR3 covers 15 residues. Germline CDR1 and CDR2: SGHRS and YFSETQ. The CDR3 nucleotides are TGCGCCAGCAGCTCGGGACTTAAGGAGACCGGGGAGCTGTTTTTT. This codes for CASSSGLKETGELFF.

The chain combines TRBV19 with TRBJ2-2; 7 bases match TRBD2. CDR3 size: 14 residues. Looked up from germline, CDR1 is LNHDA and CDR2 is SQIVND (reference sequence). Unmatched junction bases numbered 7, after V lost 7 bases and J lost 5 bases. CDR3 DNA: TGTGCCAGTAATGTTGGCGGGAGTACCGGGGAGCTGTTTTTT. Translation gives CASNVGGSTGELFF. The full variable domain, with the rest looked up from reference TRBV19 and TRBJ2-2, is DGGITQSPKYLFRKEGQNVTLSCEQNLNHDAMYWYRQDPGQGLRLIYYSQIVNDFQKGDIAEGYSVSREKKESFPLTVTSAQKNPTAFYLCASNVGGSTGELFFGEGSRLTVL.

The V and J genes are TRBV9 and TRBJ2-2; D not resolved. V was clipped by 0 bases and J by 0 bases, with 9 bases between them. The CDR3 loop spans 16 amino acids. Germline assignment: CDR1 SGDLS and CDR2 YYNGEE. The CDR3 region is CASSVARLSNTGELFF. In nucleotides, the CDR3 is TGTGCCAGCAGCGTAGCGCGGTTATCGAACACCGGGGAGCTGTTTTTT.

The J gene is TRBJ1-4, the V gene TRBV18, with 7 nucleotides matching TRBD1. The germline V gene encodes CDR1 KGHSH and CDR2 LQKENI. Trimming at V came to 2 bases and at J to 3 bases, leaving 3 bases not matched to a gene. CDR3 size: 15 residues. DNA for the CDR3: TGTGCCAGCTCACCAAGGGGGCTGTCTAATGAAAAACTGTTTTTT. Translation gives CASSPRGLSNEKLFF.

J is TRBJ2-1 and V is TRBV7-9, with 9 nucleotides matching TRBD2. V shed 3 bases, J shed 2 bases, and the junction held 2 bases outside the gene matches. This CDR3 comprises 15 residues. Germline V gene lookup returns CDR1 SEHNR and CDR2 FQNEAQ (reference sequence). CDR3 in amino acids: CASSLREGTYNEQFF. CDR3 nucleotides: TGTGCCAGCAGCTTGCGGGAGGGCACCTACAATGAGCAGTTCTTC.

The chain carries TRBV5-4 and TRBJ2-2; the D is unclear. V lost 0 bases, J lost 7 bases, and 7 bases lay in between. CDR3 length: 13 residues. Looked up from germline, CDR1 is SGHNT and CDR2 is YYREEE (reference sequence). CDR3 amino acids: CASSLVGGGELFF. The CDR3 bases are TGTGCCAGCAGCTTGGTCGGCGGCGGGGAGCTGTTTTTT.

The chain recombines TRBV7-9 with TRBJ2-7; 10 nucleotides match TRBD2. The germline CDR1 and CDR2 sequences are SEHNR and FQNEAQ (reference sequence). This CDR3 comprises 15 residues. V was pared by 3 bases and J by 6 bases, with 8 bases of the junction left unmatched. CDR3 in amino acids: CASSFEAGGPGEQYF. Written as DNA, the CDR3 is TGTGCCAGCAGCTTCGAAGCGGGAGGGCCGGGCGAGCAGTACTTC. Supplemented by reference TRBV7-9 and TRBJ2-7, the full variable domain reads DTGVSQNPRHKITKRGQNVTFRCDPISEHNRLYWYRQTLGQGPEFLTYFQNEAQLEKSRLLSDRFSAERPKGSFSTLEIQRTEQGDSAMYLCASSFEAGGPGEQYFGPGTRLTVT.